The present TCR beta chain was sequenced within a study of glioma-infiltrating T cells. Germline CDR1 MNHNS, CDR2 SASEGT. CDR3 length equals 12 residues. V was shortened by 5 bases and J by 4 bases, with 7 bases between the two germline ends. This clonotype was seen at least ten times. Its specificity is unknown. Amplification of TCR alpha and beta CDR3 regions from RNA used iRepertoire nested multiplex PCR. One-step reverse transcription and amplification started from approximately 100-400 ng of tissue mRNA or PBMC total RNA. TCRdb analysed the multiplex PCR reads with MiXCR anew, one entry per CDR3 protein. This sample carries 170,000 or so distinct CDR3 sequences, around 40% of them seen once, and the ten largest clones take roughly 5.4%. Study results and limitations: Non-neoplastic patients had below-expected tissue-blood divergence, while all gliomas exceeded expectation. Tissue and blood shared very few CDR3 sequences.

The sequence derives from a human donor with low-grade glioma or glioblastoma, undergoing nonglioma brain surgery, or in good health (not recorded which). The chain recombines TRBV6-1 with TRBJ2-3, with D tentatively TRBD1 (5 bases). Sequenced material: glioma tissue, nonneoplastic brain tissue, or PBMCs (not recorded which). DNA for the CDR3: TGTGCCAGCAGTCTAGGGGCAGATACGCAGTATTTT. Its translation: CASSLGADTQYF.